This entry features one T cell receptor (beta chain) sequence. These data are taken from a study of identifying expanded T cells in peripheral blood. Measured with immunoSEQ multiplex PCR; TCRdb has only the in-frame clones, and not every one. The sample lists under 110,000 clones; roughly 87% were seen once. CDR3 length: 16 residues. Trimming took 4 bases from V and 3 from J; bases not matched to a gene: 3. The V gene's germline CDR1 is SGHRS and CDR2 YFSETQ. This clonotype originated in a person aged 18-70 years in good health. The sample consisted of blood. The chain has TRBV5-1 and TRBJ2-3; 15 bases agree with TRBD2. The CDR3, as DNA: TGCGCCAGCAGCCCAGGACTAGCGGGGGGGACAGATACGCAGTATTTT. This codes for CASSPGLAGGTDTQYF.